Below, 2 T cell receptor beta chains from the same sample are listed, as sequenced in a study of PD-1 blockade in classical Hodgkin lymphoma. Each of the patients experienced relapse following autologous stem cell transplantation, and their brentuximab vedotin exposure differed. TCRdb keeps only in-frame clones here, not all; method: immunoSEQ multiplex PCR. The sample yields more than 90,000 clones, roughly 76% seen once. Source: peripheral blood mononuclear cells (PBMCs), taken before the second cycle of nivolumab. These receptors all come from a human donor with classical Hodgkin lymphoma.

The chain couples TRBV2 to TRBJ2-7, with TRBD2 matching 7 bases. There are 13 residues in the CDR3. V lost 8 bases and J lost 0; bases outside the gene matches: 4. Germline CDR1 and CDR2: SNHLY and FYNNEI. The CDR3 region is CASVGGSSYEQYF. The CDR3 nucleotides are TGTGCCAGCGTTGGCGGGAGCTCCTACGAGCAGTACTTC.

This clone was found many times. V is TRBV7-2 and J is TRBJ1-1; TRBD1 is a possible D gene (5 bases). Trimming removed 2 bases from V and 4 bases from J, with 20 bases in between. The CDR3 is made up of 17 amino acids. The germline V gene has CDR1 SGHTA and CDR2 FQGNSA. The chain's CDR3 is CASSLFGSRGRGTEAFF. CDR3 DNA: TGTGCCAGCAGCTTATTCGGGTCTCGGGGGAGAGGCACTGAAGCTTTCTTT.